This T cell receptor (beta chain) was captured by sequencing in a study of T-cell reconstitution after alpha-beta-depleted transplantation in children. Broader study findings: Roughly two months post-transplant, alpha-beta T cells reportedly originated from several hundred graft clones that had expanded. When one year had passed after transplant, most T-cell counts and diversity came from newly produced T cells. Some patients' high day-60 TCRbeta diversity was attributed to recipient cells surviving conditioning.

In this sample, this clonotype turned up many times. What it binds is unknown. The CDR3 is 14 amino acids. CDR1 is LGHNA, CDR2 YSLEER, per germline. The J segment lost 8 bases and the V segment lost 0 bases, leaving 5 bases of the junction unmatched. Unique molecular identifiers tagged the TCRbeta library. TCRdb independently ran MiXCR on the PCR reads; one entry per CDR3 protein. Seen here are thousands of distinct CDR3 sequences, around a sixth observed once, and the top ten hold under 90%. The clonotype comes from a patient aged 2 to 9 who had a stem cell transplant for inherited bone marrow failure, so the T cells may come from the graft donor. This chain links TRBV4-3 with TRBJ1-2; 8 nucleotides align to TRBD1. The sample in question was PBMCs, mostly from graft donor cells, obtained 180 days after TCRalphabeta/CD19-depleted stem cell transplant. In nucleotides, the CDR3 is TGCGCCAGCAGCCAAGACCTCAGGGGGCTGGGCTACACCTTC. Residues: CASSQDLRGLGYTF.